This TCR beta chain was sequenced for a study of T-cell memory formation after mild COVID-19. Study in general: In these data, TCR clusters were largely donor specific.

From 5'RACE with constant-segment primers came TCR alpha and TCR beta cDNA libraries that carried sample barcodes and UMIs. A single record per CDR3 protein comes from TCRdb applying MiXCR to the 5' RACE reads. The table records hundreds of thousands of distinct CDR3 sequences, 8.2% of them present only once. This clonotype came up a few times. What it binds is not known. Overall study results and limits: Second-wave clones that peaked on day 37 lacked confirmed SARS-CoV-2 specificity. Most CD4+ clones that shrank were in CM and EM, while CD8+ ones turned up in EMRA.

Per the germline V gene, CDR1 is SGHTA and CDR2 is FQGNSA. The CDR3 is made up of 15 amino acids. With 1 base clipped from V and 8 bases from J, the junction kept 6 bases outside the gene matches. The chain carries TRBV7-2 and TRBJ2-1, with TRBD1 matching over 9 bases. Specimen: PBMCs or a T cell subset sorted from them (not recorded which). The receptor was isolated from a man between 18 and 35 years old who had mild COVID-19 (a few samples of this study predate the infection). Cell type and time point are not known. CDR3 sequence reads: CASSLEGTGIDEQFF. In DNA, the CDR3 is TGTGCCAGCAGCTTAGAGGGGACAGGGATCGATGAGCAGTTCTTC. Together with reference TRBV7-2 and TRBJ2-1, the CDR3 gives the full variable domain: GAGVSQSPSNKVTEKGKDVELRCDPISGHTALYWYRQSLGQGLEFLIYFQGNSAPDKSGLPSDRFSAERTGGSVSTLTIQRTQQEDSAVYLCASSLEGTGIDEQFFGPGTRLTVL.